This T cell receptor beta chain was retrieved from a study of cytomegalovirus exposure and HLA in healthy donors. Concerning this clone: Its target is not known.

Whole-study results and caveats: It was reportedly the case that the classifier diagnosed cytomegalovirus status with high specificity and sensitivity.

The CDR3 has 14 amino acids. Per germline, CDR1 SQVTM and CDR2 ANQGSEA. With 3 bases clipped from V and 6 bases from J, the junction kept 6 bases outside the gene matches. TCRdb keeps only in-frame clones here, not all; method: immunoSEQ multiplex PCR. The sample lists 90,000 to 130,000 clones, 90% to 97% occurring once. The chain links TRBV29-1 to TRBJ2-3; TRBD1 agrees at 10 bases. The specimen sequenced was PBMCs. This clonotype was obtained from a woman aged 18-30 years in good health and CMV-seronegative. The CDR3 sequence: CSVEGTGEGDTQYF. CDR3 coding DNA: TGCAGCGTTGAGGGGACAGGGGAGGGTGATACGCAGTATTTT.